The 10 T cell receptor beta chains given below trace back to one sample, sequenced in a study of vaccination and CD4 T cells after COVID-19 (dated by TCRdb to 2021 to 2024). In the paper's terms, the treatment or condition label means: approximately 9-day PBMC culture with coronavirus spike peptide pools or control peptides (ViraFEST assay). CD4+ T cells from unexposed donors were collected before the COVID-19 pandemic (2011-2018). The method was PCR. Sequencing used an Illumina iSeq 100. DNA from cultured CD4+ T cells was subjected to TCR sequencing with the Oncomine TCR Beta short-read assay at the Johns Hopkins FTIC core. Genomic DNA was extracted from the cultured CD4+ T cells with the QIAamp micro DNA kit. TCRdb applied fastp at Q25 and MiXCR to the public reads, then kept only in-frame beta chains. Rows with one shared CDR3 protein collapse into an entry with the most common genes and DNA. In this sample the table shows approximately 9,000 distinct CDR3 sequences, 30% to 40% of which occur a single time. About 20% of the sample is held by the ten biggest clonotypes.

No antigen has been identified for these receptors. The sequencing sample was made of CD4+ T cells from blood, cultured in vitro. The receptors shown here come from a human donor in good health.

Worth noting for this clonotype: One end of the junction is discordant with germline, which a read error may explain. This sequence joins TRBV7-2 and TRBJ2-5; D unresolved. CDR3 length: 13 amino acids. CDR1 SGHTA and CDR2 FQGNSA come from the germline V gene. The DNA for the CDR3 is TGTGCCAGCAGCTTTGGCCTAGGAGAGACCCGGTACTTC. Its translation is CASSFGLGETRYF.

This clonotype showed up just a few times. The V and J genes are TRBV6-2 or TRBV6-3 and TRBJ2-7; 9 bases match TRBD2. The CDR3 loop spans 15 amino acids. The germline V gene encodes CDR1 MNHEY and CDR2 SVGEGT. Germline trimming cut 8 bases from V and 3 bases from J; bases unmatched to any gene: 11. The CDR3 coding sequence is TGTGCCAGCTACCTCGGGCTAGCGGGAATCTACGAGCAGTACTTC. This translates into CASYLGLAGIYEQYF.

This clonotype was counted only a few times. This chain uses TRBV20-1 with TRBJ2-1, with 12 bases fitting TRBD2. CDR3 length equals 15 residues. V lost 4 bases, J lost 9 bases, and 10 bases stayed unmatched. The germline gives CDR1 DFQATT, CDR2 SNEGSKA (reference sequence). This CDR3 is CSATRRTSGTPEQFF. Here the CDR3 DNA reads TGCAGTGCTACCAGGAGGACTAGCGGGACCCCTGAGCAGTTCTTC.

This chain uses TRBV5-8 with TRBJ1-6, with 7 bases lining up with TRBD1. The trim removed 4 bases at V and 10 bases at J, leaving 11 bases unmatched. There are 15 residues in the CDR3. Per germline, CDR1 SGHTS and CDR2 YDEGEE. The CDR3 spells CASSRYRGKGSPLHF. In DNA form, the CDR3 reads TGTGCCAGCAGCAGATACAGGGGTAAAGGATCACCCCTCCACTTT.

The chain joins TRBV27 to TRBJ2-7, with D unresolved. The CDR3 runs 13 residues. Germline V gene lookup returns CDR1 MNHEY and CDR2 SMNVEV (reference sequence). V lost 2 bases to trimming and J lost 5 bases, with 10 bases between them. CDR3 coding DNA: TGTGCCAGCAGTTTAAAACCCCTGAACGAGCAGTACTTC. This encodes CASSLKPLNEQYF.

This clonotype appeared a single time. The chain uses TRBV18 and TRBJ2-3; TRBD1 matches at 9 bases. Germline CDR1 KGHSH, CDR2 LQKENI. This CDR3 comprises 16 residues. The V segment lost 4 bases and the J segment 6 bases; nucleotides outside the gene matches: 11. CDR3 sequence reads: CASSLSGTGSVDTQYF. The CDR3 coding sequence is TGTGCCAGCTCACTATCCGGGACAGGGAGTGTGGATACGCAGTATTTT.

The table lists this clonotype with a few counts. The chain uses TRBV10-3 and TRBJ1-5, with a weak D call TRBD1 (6 bases). The CDR3 has 16 residues. V gave up 3 bases and J gave up 1 base, with 13 bases separating them. Per the germline V gene, CDR1 is ENHRY and CDR2 is SYGVKD. The CDR3 protein is CAISDPRTASNQPQHF. Here the CDR3 DNA reads TGTGCCATCAGTGATCCCCGGACAGCAAGCAATCAGCCCCAGCATTTT.

The V gene is TRBV5-4, the J gene TRBJ2-5; D is unclear. V lost 2 bases and J lost 1, with 6 bases in between. CDR1 and CDR2 (germline): SGHNT, YYREEE (reference sequence). This CDR3 has 13 amino acids. The CDR3 DNA sequence: TGTGCCAGCAGCTTACGTTCCCAAGAGACCCAGTACTTC. Its translation is CASSLRSQETQYF.

The sample holds a few counts of this clonotype. The chain is built from TRBV7-2 and TRBJ1-5; D ambiguous. In germline, CDR1 is SGHTA, CDR2 FQGNSA. V lost 2 bases and J 3 bases, leaving 8 bases between the germline ends. This CDR3 comprises 14 residues. DNA of the CDR3: TGTGCCAGCAGCTTATCCAGCCACAATCAGCCCCAGCATTTT. This translates into CASSLSSHNQPQHF.

The CDR3, as DNA: TGTGCCAGCAGTTACGTACCAACCCTTTCCAATGAGCAGTTCTTC. Protein product: CASSYVPTLSNEQFF. The gene calls are TRBV6-5 and TRBJ2-1; no reliable D call. Germline V gives CDR1 MNHEY, CDR2 SVGAGI. The CDR3 has 15 amino acids. Trimming pared 2 bases from V and 6 bases from J, leaving 14 bases between.